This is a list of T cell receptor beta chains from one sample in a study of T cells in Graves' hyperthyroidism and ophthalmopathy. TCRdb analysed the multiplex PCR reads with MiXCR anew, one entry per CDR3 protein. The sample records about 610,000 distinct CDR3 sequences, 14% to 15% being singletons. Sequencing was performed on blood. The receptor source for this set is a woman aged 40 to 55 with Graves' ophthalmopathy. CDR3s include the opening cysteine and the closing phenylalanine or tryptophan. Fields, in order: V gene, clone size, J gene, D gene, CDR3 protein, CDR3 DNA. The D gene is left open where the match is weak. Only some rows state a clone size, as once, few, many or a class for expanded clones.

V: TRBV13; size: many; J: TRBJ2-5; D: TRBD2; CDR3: CASSSQTSGRASTETQYF; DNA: TGTGCCAGCAGCAGCCAGACTAGCGGGAGGGCCTCCACAGAGACCCAGTACTTC
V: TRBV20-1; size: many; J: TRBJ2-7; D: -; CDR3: CSARKDSYEQYF; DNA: TGCAGTGCTAGAAAGGACTCCTACGAGCAGTACTTC
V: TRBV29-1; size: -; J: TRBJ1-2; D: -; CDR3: CSVAGGGGYTF; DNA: TGCAGCGTTGCTGGGGGGGGTGGCTACACCTTC
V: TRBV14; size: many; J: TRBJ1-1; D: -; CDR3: CASSQTIPGWAFF; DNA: TGTGCCAGCAGCCAAACCATTCCCGGTTGGGCTTTCTTT
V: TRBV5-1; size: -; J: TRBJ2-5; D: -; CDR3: CASSFDTPRGPETQYF; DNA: TGCGCCAGCAGCTTCGATACCCCGCGGGGCCCGGAGACCCAGTACTTC
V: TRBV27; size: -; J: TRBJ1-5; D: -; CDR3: CASSLGGGLTGGQPQHF; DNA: TGTGCCAGCAGTTTGGGAGGAGGGCTGACAGGAGGTCAGCCCCAGCATTTT
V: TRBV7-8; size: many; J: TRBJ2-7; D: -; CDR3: CASSIRVGAGYEQYF; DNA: TGTGCCAGCAGCATCCGGGTGGGAGCTGGCTACGAGCAGTACTTC
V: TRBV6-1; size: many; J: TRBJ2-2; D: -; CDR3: CASTRLINTGELFF; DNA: TGTGCCAGCACTCGACTGATCAACACCGGGGAGCTGTTTTTT
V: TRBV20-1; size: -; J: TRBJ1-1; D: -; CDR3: CSAPTVVGTEAFF; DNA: TGCAGTGCCCCAACGGTAGTCGGTACTGAAGCTTTCTTT
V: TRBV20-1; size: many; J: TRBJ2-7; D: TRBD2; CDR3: CSARDGTSGRYEQYF; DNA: TGCAGTGCTAGAGATGGGACTAGCGGGAGGTACGAGCAGTACTTC
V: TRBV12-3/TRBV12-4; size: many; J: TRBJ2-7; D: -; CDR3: CASSSLGHGYSEQYF; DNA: TGTGCCAGCAGTTCGCTCGGCCACGGGTATTCGGAGCAGTACTTC
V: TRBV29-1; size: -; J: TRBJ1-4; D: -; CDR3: CSVGGSSEKLFF; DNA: TGCAGCGTTGGGGGGTCAAGTGAAAAACTGTTTTTT
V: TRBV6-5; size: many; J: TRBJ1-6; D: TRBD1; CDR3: CASGLRDSGSSYNSPLHF; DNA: TGTGCCAGCGGACTCCGGGACAGCGGAAGCTCCTATAATTCACCCCTCCACTTT
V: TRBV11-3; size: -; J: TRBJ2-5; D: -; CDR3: CASSLDGASGTQYF; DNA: TGTGCCAGCAGCTTAGATGGCGCAAGTGGGACCCAGTACTTC
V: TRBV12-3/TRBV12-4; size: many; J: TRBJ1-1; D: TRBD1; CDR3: CASSVTGATNTEAFF; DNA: TGTGCCAGCAGTGTGACAGGGGCTACCAACACTGAAGCTTTCTTT
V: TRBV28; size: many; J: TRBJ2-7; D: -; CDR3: CASSLIGANLFRYF; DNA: TGTGCCAGCAGTTTAATAGGGGCAAATCTCTTCCGGTACTTC
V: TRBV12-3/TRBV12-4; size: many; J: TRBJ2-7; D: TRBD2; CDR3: CASSFGLAGTTSYEQYF; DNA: TGTGCCAGCAGTTTTGGACTAGCGGGGACTACTTCCTACGAGCAGTACTTC
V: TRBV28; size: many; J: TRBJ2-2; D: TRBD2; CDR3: CASSFLAGNTGELFF; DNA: TGTGCCAGCAGTTTTCTAGCGGGGAACACCGGGGAGCTGTTTTTT
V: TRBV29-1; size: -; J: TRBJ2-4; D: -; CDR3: CSPDPSATGNIQYF; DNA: TGCAGCCCTGACCCAAGCGCCACGGGAAACATTCAGTACTTC
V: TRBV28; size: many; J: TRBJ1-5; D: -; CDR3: CASSLPGQPQHF; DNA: TGTGCCAGCAGTTTGCCCGGTCAGCCCCAGCATTTT
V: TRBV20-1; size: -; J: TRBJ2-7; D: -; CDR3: CSATPSLAQSSYEQYF; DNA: TGCAGTGCTACCCCCTCCCTAGCGCAGAGCTCCTACGAGCAGTACTTC
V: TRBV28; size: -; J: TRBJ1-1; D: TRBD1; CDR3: CASSDLPGTRDREDTEAFF; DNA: TGTGCCAGCAGCGACCTACCGGGGACGAGGGACAGGGAGGACACTGAAGCTTTCTTT
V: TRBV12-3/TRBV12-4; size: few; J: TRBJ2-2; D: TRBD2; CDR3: CASSLVLAGGGADTGELFF; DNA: TGTGCCAGCAGTTTGGTACTAGCGGGAGGGGGGGCCGACACCGGGGAGCTGTTTTTT
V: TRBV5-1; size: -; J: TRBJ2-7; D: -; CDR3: CASSWAHLGYEQYF; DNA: TGCGCCAGCAGCTGGGCACATCTTGGCTACGAGCAGTACTTC
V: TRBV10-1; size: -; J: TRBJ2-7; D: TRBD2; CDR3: CASSEGRGGFYEQYF; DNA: TGCGCCAGCAGTGAGGGTCGGGGGGGTTTCTACGAGCAGTACTTC
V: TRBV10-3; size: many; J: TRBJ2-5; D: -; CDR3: CAISAEWETQYF; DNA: TGTGCCATCAGTGCTGAATGGGAGACCCAGTACTTC
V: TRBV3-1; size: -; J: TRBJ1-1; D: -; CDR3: CASSQARVSGEAFF; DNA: TGTGCCAGCAGCCAGGCCAGGGTTTCGGGTGAAGCTTTCTTT
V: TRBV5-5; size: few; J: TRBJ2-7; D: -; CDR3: CASSPGAGQSYEQYF; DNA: TGTGCCAGCAGTCCCGGGGCAGGGCAATCCTACGAGCAGTACTTC
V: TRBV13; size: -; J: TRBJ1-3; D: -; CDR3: CASSPGLTVKLKRDENTIYF; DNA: TGTGCCAGCAGCCCCGGCCTGACAGTTAAACTCAAGAGAGATGAAAACACCATATATTTT
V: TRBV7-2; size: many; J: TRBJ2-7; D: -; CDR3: CASSPGGGYEQYF; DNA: TGTGCCAGCAGTCCAGGGGGAGGCTACGAGCAGTACTTC
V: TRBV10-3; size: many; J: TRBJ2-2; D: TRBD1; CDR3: CAISLGQGWPSNTGELFF; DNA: TGTGCCATCAGCCTGGGACAGGGTTGGCCTTCGAACACCGGGGAGCTGTTTTTT
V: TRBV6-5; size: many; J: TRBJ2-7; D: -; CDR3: CASSYRALDEQYF; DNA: TGTGCCAGCAGTTACAGGGCCTTGGACGAGCAGTACTTC
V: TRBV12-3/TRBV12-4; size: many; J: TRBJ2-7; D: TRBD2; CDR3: CASRPSGRAYEQYF; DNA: TGTGCCAGCAGGCCGAGCGGGAGGGCTTACGAGCAGTACTTC
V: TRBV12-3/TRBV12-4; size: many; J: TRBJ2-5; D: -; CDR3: CASRPAGDWETQYF; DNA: TGTGCCAGCAGGCCGGCAGGGGACTGGGAGACCCAGTACTTC
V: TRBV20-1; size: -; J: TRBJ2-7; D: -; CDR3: CSASPRNEQYF; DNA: TGCAGTGCCTCCCCAAGGAACGAGCAGTACTTC
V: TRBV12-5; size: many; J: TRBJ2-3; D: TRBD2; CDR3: CASGLGTSGSWDTQYF; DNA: TGTGCTAGTGGTTTGGGGACTAGCGGGAGTTGGGATACGCAGTATTTT
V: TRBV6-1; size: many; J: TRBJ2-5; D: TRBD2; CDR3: CASSQTSGWETQYF; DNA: TGTGCCAGCAGTCAGACTAGCGGATGGGAGACCCAGTACTTC
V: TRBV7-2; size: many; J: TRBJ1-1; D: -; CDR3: CASSLETLGQEAFF; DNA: TGTGCCAGCAGCTTAGAGACGCTAGGACAGGAAGCTTTCTTT
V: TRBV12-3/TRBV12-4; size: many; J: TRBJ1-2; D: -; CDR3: CASSPVFRGPGYTF; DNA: TGTGCCAGCAGCCCTGTTTTTCGGGGTCCTGGCTACACCTTC
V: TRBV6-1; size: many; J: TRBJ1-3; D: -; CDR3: CASRPASGNTIYF; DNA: TGTGCCAGCAGACCGGCCAGTGGAAACACCATATATTTT
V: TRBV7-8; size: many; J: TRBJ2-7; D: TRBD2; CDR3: CASSLGPSGAYEQYF; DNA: TGTGCCAGCAGCTTAGGCCCTAGCGGCGCCTACGAGCAGTACTTC
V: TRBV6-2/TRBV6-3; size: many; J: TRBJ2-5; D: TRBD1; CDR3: CASSFPQGAETQYF; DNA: TGTGCCAGCAGTTTTCCCCAGGGGGCTGAGACCCAGTACTTC
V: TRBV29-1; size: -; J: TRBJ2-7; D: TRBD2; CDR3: CSVEGGGNYEQYF; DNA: TGCAGCGTTGAAGGGGGGGGAAACTACGAGCAGTACTTC